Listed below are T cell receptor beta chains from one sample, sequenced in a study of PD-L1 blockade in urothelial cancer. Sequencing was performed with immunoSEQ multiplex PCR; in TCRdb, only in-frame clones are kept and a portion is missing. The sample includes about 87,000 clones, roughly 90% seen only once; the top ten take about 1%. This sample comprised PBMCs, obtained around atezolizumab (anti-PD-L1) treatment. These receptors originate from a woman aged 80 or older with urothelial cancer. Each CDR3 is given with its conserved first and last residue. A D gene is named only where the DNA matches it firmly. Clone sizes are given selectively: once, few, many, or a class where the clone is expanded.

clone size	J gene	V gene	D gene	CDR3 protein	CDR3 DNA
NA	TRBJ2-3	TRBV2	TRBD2	CASRLNVVGGTDTQYF	TGTGCCAGCAGACTTAATGTTGTCGGGGGGACAGATACGCAGTATTTT
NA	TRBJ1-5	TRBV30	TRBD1	CAWSVLGQDINQPQHF	TGTGCCTGGAGTGTACTCGGACAGGACATCAATCAGCCCCAGCATTTT
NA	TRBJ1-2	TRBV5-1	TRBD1	CASSFQAGGADGYTF	TGCGCCAGCAGCTTTCAGGCAGGGGGCGCGGATGGCTACACCTTC
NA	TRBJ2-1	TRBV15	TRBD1	CATSTSGQVFVNEQFF	TGTGCCACCAGCACTTCGGGACAGGTCTTTGTCAATGAGCAGTTCTTC
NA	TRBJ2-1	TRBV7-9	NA	CASSSSENEQFF	TGTGCCAGCAGCTCGAGTGAAAATGAGCAGTTCTTC
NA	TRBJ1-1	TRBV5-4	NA	CASSLERGRGTEAFF	TGTGCCAGCAGCTTGGAGCGGGGAAGGGGGACTGAAGCTTTCTTT
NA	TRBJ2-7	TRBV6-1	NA	CASSSGTYYEQYF	TGTGCCAGCAGTTCCGGGACTTACTACGAGCAGTACTTC
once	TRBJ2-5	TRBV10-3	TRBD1	CAISDVGQGLKTQYF	TGTGCCATCAGTGATGTGGGACAGGGCTTAAAGACCCAGTACTTC
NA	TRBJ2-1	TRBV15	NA	CATSRDGDSYNEQFF	TGTGCCACCAGCAGAGATGGAGATTCCTACAATGAGCAGTTCTTC
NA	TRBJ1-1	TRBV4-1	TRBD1	CASSSGGPMNTEAFF	TGCGCCAGCTCGTCAGGGGGGCCGATGAACACTGAAGCTTTCTTT
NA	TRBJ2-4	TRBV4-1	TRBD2	CASSQDPGGLAKNIQYF	TGCGCCAGCAGCCAAGATCCGGGGGGATTAGCCAAAAACATTCAGTACTTC
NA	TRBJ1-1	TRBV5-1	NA	CASSSYYRANTEAFF	TGCGCCAGCAGCAGCTACTACAGGGCGAACACTGAAGCTTTCTTT
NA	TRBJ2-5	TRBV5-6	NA	CASSLGDGETQYF	TGTGCCAGCAGCTTGGGCGATGGAGAGACCCAGTACTTC